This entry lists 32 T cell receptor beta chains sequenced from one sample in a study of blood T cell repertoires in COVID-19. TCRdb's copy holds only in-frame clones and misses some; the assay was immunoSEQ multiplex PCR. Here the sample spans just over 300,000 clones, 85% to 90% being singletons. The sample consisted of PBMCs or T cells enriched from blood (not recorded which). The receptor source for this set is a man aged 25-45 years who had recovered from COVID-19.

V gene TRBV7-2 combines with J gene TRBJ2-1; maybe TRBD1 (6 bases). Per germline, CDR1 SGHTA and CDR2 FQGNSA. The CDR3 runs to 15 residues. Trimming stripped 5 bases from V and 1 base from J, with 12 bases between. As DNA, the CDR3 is TGTGCCAGCAGCCAAAGGACAGCTTCCTACAATGAGCAGTTCTTC. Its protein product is CASSQRTASYNEQFF.

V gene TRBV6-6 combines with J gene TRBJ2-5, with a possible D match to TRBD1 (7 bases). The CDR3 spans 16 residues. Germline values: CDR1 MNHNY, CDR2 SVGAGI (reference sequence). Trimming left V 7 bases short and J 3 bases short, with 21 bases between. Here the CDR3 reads CASKRGRGDSEETQYF. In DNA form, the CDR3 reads TGTGCCAGCAAAAGGGGCAGGGGGGATTCAGAAGAGACCCAGTACTTC.

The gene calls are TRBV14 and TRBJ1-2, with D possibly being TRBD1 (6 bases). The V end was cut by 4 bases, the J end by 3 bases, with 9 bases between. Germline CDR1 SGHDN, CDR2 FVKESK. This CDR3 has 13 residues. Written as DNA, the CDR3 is TGTGCCAGCAGCCGAGGACAGTACTATGGCTACACCTTC. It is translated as CASSRGQYYGYTF.

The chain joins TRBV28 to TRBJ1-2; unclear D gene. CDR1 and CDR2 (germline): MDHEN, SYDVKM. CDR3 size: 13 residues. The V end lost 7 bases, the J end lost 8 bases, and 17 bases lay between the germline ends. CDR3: CASTSGSGRGYTF. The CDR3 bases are TGTGCCAGCACCTCCGGGTCGGGGAGGGGCTACACCTTC.

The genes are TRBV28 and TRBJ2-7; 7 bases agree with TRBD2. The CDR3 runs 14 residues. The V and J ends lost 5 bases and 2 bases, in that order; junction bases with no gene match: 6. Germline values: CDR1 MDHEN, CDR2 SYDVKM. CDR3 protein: CASSVLALTYEQYF. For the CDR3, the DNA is TGTGCCAGCAGTGTACTAGCGTTAACCTACGAGCAGTACTTC.

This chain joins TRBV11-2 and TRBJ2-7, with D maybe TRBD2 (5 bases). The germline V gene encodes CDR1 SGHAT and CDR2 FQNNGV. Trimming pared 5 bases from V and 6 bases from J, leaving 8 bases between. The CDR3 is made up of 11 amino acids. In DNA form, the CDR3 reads TGTGCCAGCAGCGAGGGTTTCGAGCAGTACTTC. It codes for CASSEGFEQYF. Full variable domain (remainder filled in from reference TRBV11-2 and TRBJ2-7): EAGVAQSPRYKIIEKRQSVAFWCNPISGHATLYWYQQILGQGPKLLIQFQNNGVVDDSQLPKDRFSAERLKGVDSTLKIQPAKLEDSAVYLCASSEGFEQYFGPGTRLTVT.

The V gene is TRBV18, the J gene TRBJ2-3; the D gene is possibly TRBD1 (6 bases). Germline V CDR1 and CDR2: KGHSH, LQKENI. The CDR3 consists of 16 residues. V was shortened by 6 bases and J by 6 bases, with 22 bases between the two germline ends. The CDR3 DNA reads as TGTGCCAGCTCCCCCGAGGTGACAGGCGTAGAGGATACGCAGTATTTT. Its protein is CASSPEVTGVEDTQYF.

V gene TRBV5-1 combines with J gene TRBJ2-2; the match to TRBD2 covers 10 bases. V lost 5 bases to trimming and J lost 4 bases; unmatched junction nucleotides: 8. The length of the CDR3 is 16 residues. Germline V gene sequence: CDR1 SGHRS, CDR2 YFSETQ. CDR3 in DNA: TGCGCCAGCAGTGTGAGAGCGGGAGGGCCCACCGGGGAGCTGTTTTTT. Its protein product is CASSVRAGGPTGELFF.

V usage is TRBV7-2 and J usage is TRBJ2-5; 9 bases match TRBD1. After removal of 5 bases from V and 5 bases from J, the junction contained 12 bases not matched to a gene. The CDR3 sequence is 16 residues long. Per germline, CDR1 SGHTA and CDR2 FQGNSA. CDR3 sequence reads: CASSAVDLTGGETQYF. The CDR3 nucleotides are TGTGCCAGCAGCGCGGTTGATCTGACAGGGGGTGAGACCCAGTACTTC.

This CDR3 is CASSPGRSLGNTIYF. The CDR3 DNA sequence: TGCGCCAGCAGCCCGGGGAGGAGCCTTGGAAACACCATATATTTT. The chain is built from TRBV4-1 and TRBJ1-3; no clear D gene. Per the germline V gene, CDR1 is MGHRA and CDR2 is YSYEKL. This CDR3 contains 15 residues. Trimming took off 4 bases at V and 3 bases at J, with 13 bases between the two ends.

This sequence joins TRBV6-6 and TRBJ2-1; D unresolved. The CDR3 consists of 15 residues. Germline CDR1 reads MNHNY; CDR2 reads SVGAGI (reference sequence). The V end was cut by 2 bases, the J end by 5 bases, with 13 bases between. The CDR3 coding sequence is TGTGCCAGCAGTTACGGTTTGGGCCAGAACAATGAGCAGTTCTTC. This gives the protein CASSYGLGQNNEQFF.

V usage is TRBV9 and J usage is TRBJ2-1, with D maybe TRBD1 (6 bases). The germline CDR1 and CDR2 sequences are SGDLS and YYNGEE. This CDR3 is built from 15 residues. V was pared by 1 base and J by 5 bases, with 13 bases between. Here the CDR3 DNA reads TGTGCCAGCAGCGTACGAGGGGGTGGCCACAATGAGCAGTTCTTC. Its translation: CASSVRGGGHNEQFF.

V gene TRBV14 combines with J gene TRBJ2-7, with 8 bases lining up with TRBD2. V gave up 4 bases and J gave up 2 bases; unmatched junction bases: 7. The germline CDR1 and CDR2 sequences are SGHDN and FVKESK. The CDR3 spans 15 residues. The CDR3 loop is CASSPSFSGTYEQYF. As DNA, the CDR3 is TGTGCCAGCAGCCCCTCCTTTAGCGGGACCTACGAGCAGTACTTC.

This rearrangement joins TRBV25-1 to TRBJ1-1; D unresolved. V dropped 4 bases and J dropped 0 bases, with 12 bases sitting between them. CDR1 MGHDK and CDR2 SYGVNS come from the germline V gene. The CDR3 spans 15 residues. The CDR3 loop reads CASSGQGGMNTEAFF. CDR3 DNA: TGTGCCAGCAGTGGGCAAGGCGGCATGAACACTGAAGCTTTCTTT.

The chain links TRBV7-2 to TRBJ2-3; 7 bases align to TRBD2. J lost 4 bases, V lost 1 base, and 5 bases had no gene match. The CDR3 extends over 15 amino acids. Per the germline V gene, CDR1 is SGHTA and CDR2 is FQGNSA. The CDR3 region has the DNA TGTGCCAGCAGCTTAGTGAAGCGGGACGCAGATACGCAGTATTTT. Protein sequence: CASSLVKRDADTQYF.

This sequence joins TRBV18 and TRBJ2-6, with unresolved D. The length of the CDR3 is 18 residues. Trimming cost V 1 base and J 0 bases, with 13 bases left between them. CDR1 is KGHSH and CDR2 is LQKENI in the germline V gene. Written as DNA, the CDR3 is TGTGCCAGCTCACCACTTGGCAGGTCAGTCTCTGGGGCCAACGTCCTGACTTTC. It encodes CASSPLGRSVSGANVLTF.

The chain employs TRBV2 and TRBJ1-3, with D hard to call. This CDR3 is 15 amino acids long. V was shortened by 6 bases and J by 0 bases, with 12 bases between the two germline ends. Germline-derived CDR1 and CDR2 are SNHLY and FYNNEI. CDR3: CASREDGGSGNTIYF. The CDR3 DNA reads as TGTGCCAGCAGGGAGGACGGAGGCTCTGGAAACACCATATATTTT.

The CDR3: CASSLSYGTGNSPLHF. The CDR3 coding sequence is TGCGCCAGCAGCCTATCTTATGGGACAGGCAATTCACCCCTCCACTTT. This rearrangement joins TRBV5-1 to TRBJ1-6; 8 bases match TRBD1. The CDR3 totals 16 residues. Trimming cost V 4 bases and J 7 bases; bases outside gene matches: 10. CDR1 is SGHRS and CDR2 is YFSETQ in the germline V gene.

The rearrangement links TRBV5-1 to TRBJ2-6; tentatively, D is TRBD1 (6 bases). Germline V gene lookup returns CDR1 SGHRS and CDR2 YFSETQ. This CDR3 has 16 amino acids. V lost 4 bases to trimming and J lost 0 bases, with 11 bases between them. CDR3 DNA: TGCGCCAGCAGCACGGACAGCCCCTCTGGGGCCAACGTCCTGACTTTC. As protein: CASSTDSPSGANVLTF.

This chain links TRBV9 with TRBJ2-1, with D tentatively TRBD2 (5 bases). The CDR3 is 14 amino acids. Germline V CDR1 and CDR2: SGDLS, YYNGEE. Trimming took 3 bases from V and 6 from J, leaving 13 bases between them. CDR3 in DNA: TGTGCCAGCAGCGCCCAGATTAGCGTCAATGAGCAGTTCTTC. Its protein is CASSAQISVNEQFF.

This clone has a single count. CDR3 loop: CASSPRAGDTQYF. In DNA form, the CDR3 reads TGCGCCAGCAGCCCAAGGGCGGGAGATACGCAGTATTTT. V gene TRBV4-1 combines with J gene TRBJ2-3; maybe TRBD2 (5 bases). Trimming took off 4 bases at V and 5 bases at J, with 10 bases between the two ends. The CDR3 length is 13 residues. Germline V CDR1 and CDR2: MGHRA, YSYEKL.

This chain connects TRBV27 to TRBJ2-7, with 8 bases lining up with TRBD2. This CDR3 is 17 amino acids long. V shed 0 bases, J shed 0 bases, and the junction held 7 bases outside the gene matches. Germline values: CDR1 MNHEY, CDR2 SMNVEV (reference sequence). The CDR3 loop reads CASSLSGIAGGSYEQYF. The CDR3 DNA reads TGTGCCAGCAGTTTATCAGGAATTGCGGGGGGCTCCTACGAGCAGTACTTC.

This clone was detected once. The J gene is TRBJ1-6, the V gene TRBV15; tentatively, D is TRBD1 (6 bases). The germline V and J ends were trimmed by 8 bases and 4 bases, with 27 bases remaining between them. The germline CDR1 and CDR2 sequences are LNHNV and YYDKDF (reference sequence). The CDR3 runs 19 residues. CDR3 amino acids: CATGIGSKQGGGYNSPLHF. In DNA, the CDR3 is TGTGCCACCGGAATAGGGTCAAAACAGGGTGGAGGTTATAATTCACCCCTCCACTTT.

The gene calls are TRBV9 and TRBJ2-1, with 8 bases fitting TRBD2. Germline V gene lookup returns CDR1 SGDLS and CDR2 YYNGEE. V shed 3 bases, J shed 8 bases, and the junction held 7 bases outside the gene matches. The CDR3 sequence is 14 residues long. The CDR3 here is CASSAGGGLDEQFF. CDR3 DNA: TGTGCCAGCAGCGCGGGGGGGGGACTGGATGAGCAGTTCTTC.

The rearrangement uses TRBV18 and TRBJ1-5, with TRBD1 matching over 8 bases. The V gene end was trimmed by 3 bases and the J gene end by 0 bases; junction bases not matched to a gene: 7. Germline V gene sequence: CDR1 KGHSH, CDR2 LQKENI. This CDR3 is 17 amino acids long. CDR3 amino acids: CASSPGTGLYSNQPQHF. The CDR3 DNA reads TGTGCCAGCTCACCGGGGACAGGTCTTTATAGCAATCAGCCCCAGCATTTT. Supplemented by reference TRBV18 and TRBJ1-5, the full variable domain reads NAGVMQNPRHLVRRRGQEARLRCSPMKGHSHVYWYRQLPEEGLKFMVYLQKENIIDESGMPKERFSAEFPKEGPSILRIQQVVRGDSAAYFCASSPGTGLYSNQPQHFGDGTRLSIL.

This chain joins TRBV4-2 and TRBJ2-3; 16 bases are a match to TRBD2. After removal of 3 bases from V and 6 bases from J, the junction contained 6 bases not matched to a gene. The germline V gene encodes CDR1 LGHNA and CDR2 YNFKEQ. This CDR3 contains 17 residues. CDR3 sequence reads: CASSHGGTSGGADTQYF. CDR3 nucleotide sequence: TGTGCCAGCAGCCATGGCGGGACTAGCGGGGGGGCGGATACGCAGTATTTT.

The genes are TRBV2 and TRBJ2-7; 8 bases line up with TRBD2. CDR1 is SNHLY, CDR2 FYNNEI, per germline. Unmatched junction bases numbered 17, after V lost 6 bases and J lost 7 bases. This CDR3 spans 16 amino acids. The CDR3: CASSVAPGGLRGEQYF. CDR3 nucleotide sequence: TGTGCCAGCAGCGTCGCACCGGGGGGGCTCAGGGGAGAGCAGTACTTC. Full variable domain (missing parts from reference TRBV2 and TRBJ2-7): EPEVTQTPSHQVTQMGQEVILRCVPISNHLYFYWYRQILGQKVEFLVSFYNNEISEKSEIFDDQFSVERPDGSNFTLKIRSTKLEDSAMYFCASSVAPGGLRGEQYFGPGTRLTVT.

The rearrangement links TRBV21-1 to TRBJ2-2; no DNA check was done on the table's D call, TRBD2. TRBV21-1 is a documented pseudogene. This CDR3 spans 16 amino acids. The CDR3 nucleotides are TGTGCCAGCAGCAAAGTCGGGACTAGCGGGCACCGGGGAGCTGTTTTT. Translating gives CASSKVGTSGHRGAVF.

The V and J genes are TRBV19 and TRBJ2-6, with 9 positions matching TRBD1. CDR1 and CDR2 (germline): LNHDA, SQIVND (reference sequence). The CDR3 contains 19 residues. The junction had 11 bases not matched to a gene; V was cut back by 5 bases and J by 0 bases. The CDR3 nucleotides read TGTGCCAGTAGTTCACCTCCCGGGACAGGGTACTCTGGGGCCAACGTCCTGACTTTC. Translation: CASSSPPGTGYSGANVLTF.

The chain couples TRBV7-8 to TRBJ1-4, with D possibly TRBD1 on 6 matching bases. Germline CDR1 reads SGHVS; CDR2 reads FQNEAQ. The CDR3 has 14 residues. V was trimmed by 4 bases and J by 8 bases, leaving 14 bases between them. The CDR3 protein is CASSSPPQGEKLFF. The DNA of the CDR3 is TGTGCCAGCAGCTCCCCACCCCAGGGGGAAAAACTGTTTTTT.

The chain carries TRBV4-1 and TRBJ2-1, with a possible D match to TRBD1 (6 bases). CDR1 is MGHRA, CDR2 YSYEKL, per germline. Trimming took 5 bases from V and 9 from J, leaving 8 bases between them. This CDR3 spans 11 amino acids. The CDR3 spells CASSVQGEQFF. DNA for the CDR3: TGCGCCAGCAGCGTACAGGGTGAGCAGTTCTTC.

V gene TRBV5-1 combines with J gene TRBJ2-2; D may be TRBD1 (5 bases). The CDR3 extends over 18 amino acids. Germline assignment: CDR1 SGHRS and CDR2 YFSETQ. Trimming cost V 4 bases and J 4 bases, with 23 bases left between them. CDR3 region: CASSGRVRGIASTGELFF. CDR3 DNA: TGCGCCAGCAGCGGTCGTGTAAGGGGCATAGCTTCCACCGGGGAGCTGTTTTTT.